Included here is one T cell receptor beta chain sequence, with context. Antigen specificity is unknown. The data were produced by immunoSEQ multiplex PCR, yet TCRdb's version contains in-frame clones alone and is incomplete. Of 500,000 or so clones listed, roughly 95% are singletons. The data derive from a study of shared clonotypes between healthy human individuals. Study observations and caveats: Several donors shared about 5% of their naive CD4 clonotypes.

This CDR3 has 16 residues. Trimming cost V 5 bases and J 4 bases, with 18 bases left between them. Germline values: CDR1 LNHDA, CDR2 SQIVND (reference sequence). The chain is built from TRBV19 and TRBJ2-1, with D perhaps matching TRBD1 or TRBD2 (5 bases each). The receptor was derived from a woman younger than 45 in good health. The specimen sequenced was naive CD4+ T cells sorted from blood. Subset meaning: CD45RA+ positively selected. CDR3 in amino acids: CASSLDRDRPYNEQFF. In nucleotides, the CDR3 is TGTGCCAGTAGTCTTGACCGGGACCGCCCGTACAATGAGCAGTTCTTC.